This T cell receptor beta chain was retrieved from a study of cytomegalovirus exposure and HLA in healthy donors (dated by TCRdb to the late 2010s). Study-level background: In an earlier analysis of some 610 of the donors, around 290 Gb of sequence data and 100 million or so unique TCR beta sequences from 180 million or so T cells were reported. Roughly 300 gigabases of sequencing data and around 90 million unique TCR sequences made up an early release that covered some 640 HLA-typed donors. The genetic ancestry cluster associated with self-reported Caucasian donors included about 84% of the roughly 390 genotyped donors. The study aimed to test whether signatures of past pathogen exposure could be identified by cataloging public T cell receptors. The T cell repertoires of several hundred subjects were profiled by immunosequencing and related to cytomegalovirus serostatus. In addition to the first cohort of around 670 subjects, a separate validation cohort of under 150 different subjects was used. To predict cytomegalovirus infection status, the study combined high-throughput TCR immunosequencing, statistical association of individual TCRs with disease status, and machine learning. To study patterns of TCR occurrence, a later analysis re-analyzed previously published TCR beta repertoires from hundreds of donors and added high-resolution HLA genotyping. In the later analysis, no new phenotypic data were used to find candidate immune exposures; instead, reliance was placed on TCR beta sequences and their occurrence across donors. An earlier analysis of 587 of the donors used high-throughput TCR beta sequencing to judge whether each TCR beta V gene segment behaved as functional or pseudogenic. Donor age, sex, ethnicity and CMV serostatus were collected together with the repertoire data. In a later genetic analysis, genome-wide SNP genotypes for about three fifths of the 666 donors were used, and that subset was treated as a discovery cohort. Every repertoire in the discovery cohort had been generated on one and the same sequencing platform. HLA typing included class I and class II loci at four-digit resolution. The number of typed donors differed by locus: roughly 620-630 for A, B, C, DRB1 and DQB1; 500 to 550 for DQA1; 606 for DPA1; and approximately 450 for DPB1. Several DR-DQ haplotypes were treated as single units for association and clustering because of strong linkage in the cohort. Among some 410 genotyped donors of the cohort, an average of about 240,000 unique TCR beta nucleotide sequences were sequenced per donor, 15% to 20% of them non-productive. Results the study describes overall, beyond this receptor: Linkage disequilibrium might explain the correlated functional status among segregating V segments, but an unknown experimental factor could not be excluded. Because HLA typing was missing for some donors at each locus, association tests included only the typed subset. A group of highly shared sequence variants was considered likely to be a technical artifact of the sequencing pipeline. This cohort had only TCR beta chains sequenced, and the lack of alpha or paired-chain data limited which features could be detected. In a later analysis, the rate of TCR association differed among HLA loci, with DRB1 alleles having the most associated TCRs and HLA-C alleles having the fewest. In a later analysis, HLA-associated TCR beta chains showed more clonal expansion and lower generation probabilities than non-associated chains that were equally common. In the study, 150 to 200 TCR beta chains were listed as associated with cytomegalovirus. A later analysis associated approximately 17,000 TCR beta sequences with specific HLA alleles at a false discovery rate of 0.05. When HLA alleles, especially DR and DQ, strongly co-occurred, TCR associations were difficult to assign to individual alleles. According to a later analysis, parvovirus B19, influenza, CMV and Epstein-Barr virus appeared linked to several top co-occurrence clusters. A further reported finding was that TCR beta sequences accurately predicted the HLA-A and HLA-B alleles for most subjects in the first cohort. While some public TCRs were present in many individuals, most TCR sequences turned up only very rarely across donors. A few of the identified cytomegalovirus-associated TCR beta chains were confirmed in vitro to be specific for cytomegalovirus antigens. A later genetic analysis reported fewer N-insertions in productive TCRs among donors in an Asian-associated ancestry cluster than the roughly 620-donor mean. Some IMGT-functional V segments, including TRBV6-2 and TRBV6-3, could not be distinguished by the 87-base-pair reads and were therefore excluded. The classifier was reported to diagnose cytomegalovirus status with high specificity and sensitivity in both the original cohort and the validation cohort. An earlier analysis of approximately 590 of the donors showed that most TCR beta V segments appeared in productive rearrangements either about 90% or about 30% of the time, which broadly matched IMGT annotations. Because counts were too low, under 20 rarely observed V segments, including chromosome 9 orphons, were left out of the earlier analysis of approximately 580 of the donors. According to the authors, the approach could potentially be generalized to other disease states and immunological phenotypes. Roughly uniform sequencing depth across donors was assumed in presence/absence analyses, although this assumption may not hold. An association between a missense DCLRE1C variant and V-gene and J-gene trimming of TCR beta chains was found in a later genetic analysis and replicated in an independent cohort. In a later analysis, most CMV-associated TCR beta chains were found to appear HLA-restricted, with HLA associations seemingly driven largely by CMV exposure. Immune exposure information for the cohort was limited to CMV serostatus.

Library construction relied on the immunoSEQ multiplex PCR assay. The multiplex PCR relied on a mix of 60 forward primers for TCR Vbeta segments and 13 reverse primers for TCR Jbeta segments. A multiplex PCR assay on genomic DNA amplified the CDR3 region of rearranged TCR beta genes. Amplified TCR beta libraries were sequenced as 87-base-pair reads on the Illumina HiSeq System. Per the authors' processing: In a later analysis, about 80 million unique TCR beta chains were counted across the 500 to 850 repertoires, and roughly 11 million of these chains were shared by at least two donors. Raw reads were error-corrected and collapsed into unique sequences by a nearest-neighbor algorithm in which closely related sequences were merged to remove PCR and sequencing errors. Alignment of CDR3 sequences to IMGT reference sequences was used to assign V, D and J gene segments. For a sequence to be retained, at least a six-nucleotide match to both a V gene segment and a J gene segment was required. A rearrangement was called productive if the CDR3 had no stop codons and remained in frame with V and J, and every other rearrangement was called non-productive. Following IMGT convention, CDR3 was defined as the stretch from the second conserved V-encoded cysteine up to the conserved J-encoded phenylalanine. The earlier analysis of roughly 590 of the donors excluded sequences that lacked an unambiguous match to a single V gene segment. In an earlier analysis of approximately 550 of the donors, V segments were called functional above 56.7% productive rearrangements and were called segregating when the between-donor standard deviation exceeded 5%. A statistical classification framework was built for diagnosing cytomegalovirus status from the catalog of TCR beta chain sequences. In a later analysis, V and J genes were assigned by comparing TCR nucleotide sequences against IMGT/GENE-DB human TR gene sequences. The TCRdist pipeline was used in a later analysis to assign CDR3 sequences and most-parsimonious VDJ recombination scenarios. A later analysis defined each TCR beta chain by its CDR3 amino acid sequence plus V-gene family, and excluded reads lacking a unique V-gene family. As a way to deal with suspected cross-contamination and a sequencing artifact, a later analysis dropped nearly 600 nucleotide sequences that were highly shared and had low generation probability. A later analysis calculated a clonal expansion index for each public chain from normalized within-repertoire ranks of inferred template counts. Generation probabilities in a later analysis came from a VDJ recombination model fitted to out-of-frame rearrangements, and those results were checked against IGoR. Hypergeometric tests were used in a later analysis to score TCR-TCR, TCR-HLA and TCR-CMV co-occurrence, with a repertoire-size bias correction applied to the TCR pairs. In a later analysis, false discovery rates were estimated by permuting HLA or CMV assignments 20 times. In a later analysis, co-occurring TCRs were grouped using DBSCAN, and TCRdist sequence similarity was added for clustering within HLA-allele-positive subsets. For co-occurrence clustering, repertoires with fewer than 30,000 or more than 120,000 public chains were excluded, along with several repertoires with anomalous nucleotide sharing. TCRdb's version of the immuneACCESS table is confined to in-frame rearrangements and falls short of the full clone set. An unresolved V gene accounts for under half of the shortfall where checked; the remainder is of unknown origin. D and trimming were read from the DNA, whereas the V and J calls and clone size are those reported in that table. This sample is represented by fewer than 150,000 clones; about 79% of them were singletons. Jointly, the top ten make up roughly 2.8% of the sample.

The germline V gene supplies CDR1 SGHRS and CDR2 YFSETQ. The CDR3 runs 13 residues from the cysteine to the phenylalanine. Only the CDR3 DNA is retained, 39 bases long and in frame from the first base. Trimming accounts for 7 bases at V and 5 bases at J, while the number of junction bases matched to no gene is 3. This clone was seen once. The antigen it binds to is not known. Base-call qualities are not available, and no considerably larger clone is one nucleotide away. The cohort was made up of 650 to 700 healthy bone marrow donors. All cohort members were sampled while nominally healthy, although unrecorded immune exposures were likely present. The donor was CMV seronegative and belonged to the group of 352 seronegative cohort members. A peripheral blood sample was provided by each donor, and peripheral blood mononuclear cells were used for TCR beta sequencing. The Qiagen DNeasy Blood Extraction Kit was used to extract genomic DNA from the blood cell samples.

The clonotype was recovered from a male donor in good health and CMV-seronegative. Material for sequencing was PBMCs. The receptor chain draws on TRBV5-1 and TRBJ2-2, with 9 central nucleotides matching TRBD1. CDR3 sequence: CASRTGDTGELFF. In nucleotide form, the sequence is TGCGCCAGCCGGACAGGGGATACCGGGGAGCTGTTTTTT.